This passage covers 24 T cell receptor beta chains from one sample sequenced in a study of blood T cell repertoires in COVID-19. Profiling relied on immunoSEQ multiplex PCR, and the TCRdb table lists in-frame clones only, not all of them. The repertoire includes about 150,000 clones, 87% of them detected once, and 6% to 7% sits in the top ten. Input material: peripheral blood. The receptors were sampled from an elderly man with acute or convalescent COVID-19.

The CDR3 coding sequence is TGTGCCACCAGTGGCTTGGGTGGGGGAGGTTTATACAATGAGCAGTTCTTC. It specifies CATSGLGGGGLYNEQFF. The chain joins TRBV24-1 to TRBJ2-1; D is perhaps TRBD2 (6 bases). This CDR3 is built from 17 residues. Trimming pared 5 bases from V and 4 bases from J, leaving 20 bases between. The V gene's germline CDR1 is KGHDR and CDR2 SFDVKD.

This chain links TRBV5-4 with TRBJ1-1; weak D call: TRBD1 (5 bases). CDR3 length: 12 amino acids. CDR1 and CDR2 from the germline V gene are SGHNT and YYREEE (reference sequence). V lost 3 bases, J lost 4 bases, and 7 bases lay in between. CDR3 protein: CASSSDSTEAFF. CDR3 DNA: TGTGCCAGCAGCTCAGACAGCACTGAAGCTTTCTTT.

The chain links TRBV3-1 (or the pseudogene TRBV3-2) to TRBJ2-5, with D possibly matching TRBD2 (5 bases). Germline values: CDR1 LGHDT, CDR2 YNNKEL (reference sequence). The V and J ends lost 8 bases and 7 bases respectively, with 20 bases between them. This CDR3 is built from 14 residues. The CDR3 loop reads CASAWETYEGTQYF. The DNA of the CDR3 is TGTGCCAGCGCTTGGGAGACTTATGAAGGGACCCAGTACTTC.

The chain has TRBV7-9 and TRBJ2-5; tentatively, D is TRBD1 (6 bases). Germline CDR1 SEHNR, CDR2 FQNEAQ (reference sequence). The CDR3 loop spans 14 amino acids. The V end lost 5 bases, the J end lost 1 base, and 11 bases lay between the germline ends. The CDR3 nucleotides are TGTGCCAGCAGCCTCCAGGGGTTCCAAGAGACCCAGTACTTC. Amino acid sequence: CASSLQGFQETQYF.

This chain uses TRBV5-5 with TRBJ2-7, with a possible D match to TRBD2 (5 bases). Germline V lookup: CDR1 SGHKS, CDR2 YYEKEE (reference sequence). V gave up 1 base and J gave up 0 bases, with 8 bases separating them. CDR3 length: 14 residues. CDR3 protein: CASSLTGSSYEQYF. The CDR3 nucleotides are TGTGCCAGCAGCTTGACGGGAAGCTCCTACGAGCAGTACTTC.

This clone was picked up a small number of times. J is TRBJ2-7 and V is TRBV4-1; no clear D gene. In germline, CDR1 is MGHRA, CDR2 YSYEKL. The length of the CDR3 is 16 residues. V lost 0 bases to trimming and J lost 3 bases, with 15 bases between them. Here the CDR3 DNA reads TGCGCCAGCAGCCAAGAGAATACACCCCCCGTCTACGAGCAGTACTTC. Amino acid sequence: CASSQENTPPVYEQYF.

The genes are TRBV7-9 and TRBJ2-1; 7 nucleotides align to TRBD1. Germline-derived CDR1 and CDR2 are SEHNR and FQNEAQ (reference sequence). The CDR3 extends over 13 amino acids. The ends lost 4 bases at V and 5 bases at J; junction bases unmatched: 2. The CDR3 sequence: CASSWDSHNEQFF. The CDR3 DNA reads TGTGCCAGCAGCTGGGACAGCCACAATGAGCAGTTCTTC.

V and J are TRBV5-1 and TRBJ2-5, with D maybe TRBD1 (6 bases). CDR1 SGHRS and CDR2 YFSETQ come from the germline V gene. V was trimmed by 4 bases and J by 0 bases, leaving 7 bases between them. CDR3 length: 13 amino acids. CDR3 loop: CASSPGDQETQYF. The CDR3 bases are TGCGCCAGCAGCCCAGGGGACCAAGAGACCCAGTACTTC.

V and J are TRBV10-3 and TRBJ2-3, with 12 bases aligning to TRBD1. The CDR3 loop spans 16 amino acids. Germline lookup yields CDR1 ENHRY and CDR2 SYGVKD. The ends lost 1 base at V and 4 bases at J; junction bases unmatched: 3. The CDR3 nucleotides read TGTGCCATCAGTGAGTGGGGACAGGGGGCCGCAGATACGCAGTATTTT. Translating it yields CAISEWGQGAADTQYF.

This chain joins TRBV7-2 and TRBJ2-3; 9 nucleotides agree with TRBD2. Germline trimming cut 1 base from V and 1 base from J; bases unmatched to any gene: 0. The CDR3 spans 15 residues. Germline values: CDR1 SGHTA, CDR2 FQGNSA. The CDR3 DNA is TGTGCCAGCAGCTTAGGCGGGGGGGGCACAGATACGCAGTATTTT. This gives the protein CASSLGGGGTDTQYF.

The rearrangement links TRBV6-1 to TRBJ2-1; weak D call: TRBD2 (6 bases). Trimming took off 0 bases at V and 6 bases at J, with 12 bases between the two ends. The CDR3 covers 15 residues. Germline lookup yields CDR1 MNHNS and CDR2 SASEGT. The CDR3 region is CASSEAGLSGNEQFF. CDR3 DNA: TGTGCCAGCAGTGAAGCGGGACTCTCAGGCAATGAGCAGTTCTTC.

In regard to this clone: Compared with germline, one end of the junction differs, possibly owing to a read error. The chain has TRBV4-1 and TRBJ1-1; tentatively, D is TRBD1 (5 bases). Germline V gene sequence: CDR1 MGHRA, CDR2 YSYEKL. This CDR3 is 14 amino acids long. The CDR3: CASSQDRQTMHFGF. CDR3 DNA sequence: TGCGCCAGCAGCCAGGATCGACAGACCATGCATTTCGGCTTT.

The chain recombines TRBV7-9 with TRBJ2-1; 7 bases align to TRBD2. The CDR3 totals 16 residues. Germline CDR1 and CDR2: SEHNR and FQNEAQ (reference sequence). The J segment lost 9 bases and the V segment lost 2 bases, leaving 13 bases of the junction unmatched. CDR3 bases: TGTGCCAGCAGCTTAATTACTGGCGGCGGGAGTGGTGAGCAGTTCTTC. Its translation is CASSLITGGGSGEQFF.

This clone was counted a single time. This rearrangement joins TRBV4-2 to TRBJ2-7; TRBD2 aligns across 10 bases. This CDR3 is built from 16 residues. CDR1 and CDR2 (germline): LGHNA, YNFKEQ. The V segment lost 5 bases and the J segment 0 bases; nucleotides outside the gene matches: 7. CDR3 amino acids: CASSGTSDKSSYEQYF. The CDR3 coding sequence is TGTGCCAGCAGCGGGACTAGCGATAAGAGCTCCTACGAGCAGTACTTC.

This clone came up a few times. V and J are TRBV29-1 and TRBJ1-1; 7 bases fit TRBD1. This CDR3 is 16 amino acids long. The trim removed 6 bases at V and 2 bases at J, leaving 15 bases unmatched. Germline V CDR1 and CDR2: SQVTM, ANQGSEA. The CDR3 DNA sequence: TGCAGCGTCTCATCCATGTTGACAGGGAGAAACACTGAAGCTTTCTTT. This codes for CSVSSMLTGRNTEAFF.

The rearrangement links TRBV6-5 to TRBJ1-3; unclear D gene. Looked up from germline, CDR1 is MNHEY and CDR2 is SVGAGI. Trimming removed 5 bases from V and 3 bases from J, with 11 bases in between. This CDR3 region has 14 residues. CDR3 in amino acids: CASSPSGLGNTIYF. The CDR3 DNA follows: TGTGCCAGCAGTCCCTCGGGTCTTGGAAACACCATATATTTT.

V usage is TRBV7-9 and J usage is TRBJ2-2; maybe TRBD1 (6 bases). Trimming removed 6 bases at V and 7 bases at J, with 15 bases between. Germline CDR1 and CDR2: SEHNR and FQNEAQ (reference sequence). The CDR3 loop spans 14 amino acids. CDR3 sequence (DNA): TGTGCCAGCAGAGCTCAGGGGTTGAACGGGGAGCTGTTTTTT. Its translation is CASRAQGLNGELFF.

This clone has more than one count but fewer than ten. CDR3 DNA sequence: TGTGCCAGCAGTTTAGGCAGACTAGCGGGAGTCCATGAGCAGTTCTTC. Its translation is CASSLGRLAGVHEQFF. V and J are TRBV27 and TRBJ2-1; TRBD2 agrees at 12 bases. V gave up 2 bases and J gave up 8 bases; unmatched junction bases: 7. CDR1 is MNHEY, CDR2 SMNVEV, per germline (reference sequence). The CDR3 contains 16 residues.

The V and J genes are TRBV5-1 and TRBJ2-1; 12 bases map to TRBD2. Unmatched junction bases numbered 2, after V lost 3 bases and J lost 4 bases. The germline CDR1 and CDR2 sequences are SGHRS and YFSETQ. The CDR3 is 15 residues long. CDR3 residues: CASSSGTSGYNEQFF. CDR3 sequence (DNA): TGCGCCAGCAGCTCTGGGACTAGCGGGTACAATGAGCAGTTCTTC. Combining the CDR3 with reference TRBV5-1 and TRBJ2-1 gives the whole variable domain KAGVTQTPRYLIKTRGQQVTLSCSPISGHRSVSWYQQTPGQGLQFLFEYFSETQRNKGNFPGRFSGRQFSNSRSEMNVSTLELGDSALYLCASSSGTSGYNEQFFGPGTRLTVL.

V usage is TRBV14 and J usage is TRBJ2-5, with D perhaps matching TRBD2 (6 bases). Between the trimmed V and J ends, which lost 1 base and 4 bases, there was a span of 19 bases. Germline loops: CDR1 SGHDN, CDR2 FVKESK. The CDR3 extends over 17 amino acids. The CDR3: CASSQVGGTSNGETQYF. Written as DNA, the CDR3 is TGTGCCAGCAGCCAAGTGGGGGGAACCTCCAATGGAGAGACCCAGTACTTC.

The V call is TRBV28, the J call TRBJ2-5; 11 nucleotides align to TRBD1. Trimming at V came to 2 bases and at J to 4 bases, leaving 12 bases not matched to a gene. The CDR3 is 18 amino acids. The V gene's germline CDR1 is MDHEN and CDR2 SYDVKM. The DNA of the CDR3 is TGTGCCAGCAGTTTACCCCGGACAGGGGGCCCCTCCCGAGAGACCCAGTACTTC. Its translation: CASSLPRTGGPSRETQYF.

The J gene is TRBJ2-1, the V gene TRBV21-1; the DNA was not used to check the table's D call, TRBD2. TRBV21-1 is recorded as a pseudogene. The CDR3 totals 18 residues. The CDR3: CASSNVSLRTSGSNEQFF. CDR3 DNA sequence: TGTGCCAGCAGCAACGTCTCATTAAGGACTAGCGGTTCCAATGAGCAGTTCTTC.

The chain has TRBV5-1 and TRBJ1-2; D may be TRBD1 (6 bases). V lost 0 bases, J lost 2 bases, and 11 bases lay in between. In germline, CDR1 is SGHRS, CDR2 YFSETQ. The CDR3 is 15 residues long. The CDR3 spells CASSLVSGQNYGYTF. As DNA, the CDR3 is TGCGCCAGCAGCTTGGTTAGTGGACAGAACTATGGCTACACCTTC.

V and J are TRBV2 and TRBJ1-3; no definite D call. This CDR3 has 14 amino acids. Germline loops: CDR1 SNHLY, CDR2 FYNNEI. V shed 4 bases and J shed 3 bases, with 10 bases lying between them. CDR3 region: CASSGEVGGNTIYF. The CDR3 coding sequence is TGTGCCAGCAGTGGCGAGGTTGGTGGAAACACCATATATTTT.